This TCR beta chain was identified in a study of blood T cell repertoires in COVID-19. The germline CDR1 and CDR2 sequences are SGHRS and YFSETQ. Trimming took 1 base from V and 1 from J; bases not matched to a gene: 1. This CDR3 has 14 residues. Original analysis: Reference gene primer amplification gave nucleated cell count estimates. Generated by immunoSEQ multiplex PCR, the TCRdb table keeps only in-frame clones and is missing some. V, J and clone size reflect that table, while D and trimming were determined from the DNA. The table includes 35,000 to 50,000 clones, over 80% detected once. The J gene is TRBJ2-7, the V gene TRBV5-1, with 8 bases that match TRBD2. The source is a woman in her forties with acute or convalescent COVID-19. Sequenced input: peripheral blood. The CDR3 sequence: CASSLTSGSYEQYF. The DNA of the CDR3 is TGCGCCAGCAGCTTGACTAGCGGATCCTACGAGCAGTACTTC.